This T cell receptor beta chain came from a study of cytomegalovirus exposure and HLA in healthy donors. Study-level results: There were some public TCRs occurring in many donors, but most TCR sequences were rare. In an earlier analysis, productive rearrangement rates for most beta V segments clustered near 87% or 30%. Several of the most significant clusters appeared, in a later analysis, to be linked to common viral pathogens.

Germline V lookup: CDR1 LGHNA, CDR2 YSLEER. Trimming took 0 bases from V and 4 from J, leaving 15 bases between them. CDR3 length: 16 residues. As regards this clone: The antigen remains unidentified.

With 60 Vbeta and 13 Jbeta primers, the PCR was carried out. Assay: immunoSEQ multiplex PCR; the TCRdb copy retains only in-frame clones and omits some. Of over 60,000 clones listed, around 66% are singletons. The sequenced sample was PBMCs. This receptor was identified in a male donor in good health and CMV-seropositive. The J gene is TRBJ1-2, the V gene TRBV4-3, with TRBD1 as a possible D gene (5 bases). CDR3 coding DNA: TGCGCCAGCAGCCAAGATCGACAGAGGACCGGCTATGGCTACACCTTC. Translating gives CASSQDRQRTGYGYTF.